This T cell receptor (beta chain) comes out of a study of blood T cell repertoires in COVID-19. Study information: Samples taken during acute and convalescent COVID-19 were collected in the United States, Italy and Spain. In each case, the material was cDNA or gDNA derived from T cells, B-cell-depleted T cells, or PBMCs.

Per the authors' pipeline: Amplification with reference gene primers provided the estimates of nucleated cell counts. Generated by immunoSEQ multiplex PCR, the TCRdb table keeps only in-frame clones and is missing some. The V and J calls and clone size are taken from that table; D and trimming were inferred from the DNA. The repertoire holds 250,000 to 350,000 clones, about nine tenths seen once, with 2% to 3% in the top ten. V lost 2 bases and J 7 bases, leaving 12 bases between the germline ends. The CDR3 contains 13 residues. Germline V CDR1 and CDR2: MNHEY, SVGEGT. The specimen was peripheral blood. The rearrangement links TRBV6-2 or TRBV6-3 to TRBJ2-7, with no clear D. The sequence was obtained from a man aged 18 to 30 with active or convalescent COVID-19. Here the CDR3 reads CASSYRQVSEQYF. CDR3 nucleotide sequence: TGTGCCAGCAGTTACCGACAAGTTAGTGAGCAGTACTTC.